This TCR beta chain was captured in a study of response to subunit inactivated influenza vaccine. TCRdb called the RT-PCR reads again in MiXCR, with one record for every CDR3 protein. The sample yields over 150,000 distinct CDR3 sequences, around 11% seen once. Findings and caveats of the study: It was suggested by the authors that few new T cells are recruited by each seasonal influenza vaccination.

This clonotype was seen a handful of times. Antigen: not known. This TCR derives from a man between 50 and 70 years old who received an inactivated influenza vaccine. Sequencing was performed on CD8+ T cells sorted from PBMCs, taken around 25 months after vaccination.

CDR3 sequence reads: CASSLLETGRTNEQFF. For the CDR3, the DNA is TGTGCCAGCAGCTTATTGGAGACAGGGCGCACCAATGAGCAGTTCTTC. The V and J genes are TRBV7-9 and TRBJ2-1; TRBD1 matches 7 bases. In germline, CDR1 is SEHNR, CDR2 FQNEAQ (reference sequence). The CDR3 has 16 residues. J was trimmed by 6 bases and V by 2 bases; bases with no gene match: 10.